What follows are 2 T cell receptor beta chains derived from one specimen sequenced in a study of CD8 T cells in ankylosing spondylitis. TCRdb recomputed calls from the 5' RACE reads with MiXCR, one row per CDR3 protein. The data contain 250,000 or so distinct CDR3 sequences, approximately 10% of them seen just once; the ten biggest clones take up around 3%. Sequenced sample: blood, either unsorted or a sorted T cell fraction (not recorded which). Receptor source: a male donor with ankylosing spondylitis or in good health (not recorded which).

In its sample, this clonotype was seen a few times. The CDR3 loop reads CASSRSGDQYF. The CDR3 coding sequence is TGTGCCAGTTCCCGAAGTGGGGACCAGTACTTC. The rearrangement joins TRBV7-2 to TRBJ2-5; no reliable D call. This CDR3 has 11 residues. V lost 9 bases and J lost 10, with 15 bases in between. Germline V lookup: CDR1 SGHTA, CDR2 FQGNSA. The full variable domain, with the rest looked up from reference TRBV7-2 and TRBJ2-5, is GAGVSQSPSNKVTEKGKDVELRCDPISGHTALYWYRQSLGQGLEFLIYFQGNSAPDKSGLPSDRFSAERTGGSVSTLTIQRTQQEDSAVYLCASSRSGDQYFGPGTRLLVL.

This clonotype was seen at least ten times. The CDR3 reads CASRGGITDRTYNEQFF. The CDR3 bases are TGCGCCAGCAGAGGGGGTATAACCGATAGAACCTACAATGAGCAGTTCTTC. The rearrangement joins TRBV5-1 to TRBJ2-1; tentative D call: TRBD1 (6 bases). The length of the CDR3 is 17 residues. Germline CDR1 reads SGHRS; CDR2 reads YFSETQ. Trimming removed 5 bases from V and 2 bases from J, with 20 bases in between.